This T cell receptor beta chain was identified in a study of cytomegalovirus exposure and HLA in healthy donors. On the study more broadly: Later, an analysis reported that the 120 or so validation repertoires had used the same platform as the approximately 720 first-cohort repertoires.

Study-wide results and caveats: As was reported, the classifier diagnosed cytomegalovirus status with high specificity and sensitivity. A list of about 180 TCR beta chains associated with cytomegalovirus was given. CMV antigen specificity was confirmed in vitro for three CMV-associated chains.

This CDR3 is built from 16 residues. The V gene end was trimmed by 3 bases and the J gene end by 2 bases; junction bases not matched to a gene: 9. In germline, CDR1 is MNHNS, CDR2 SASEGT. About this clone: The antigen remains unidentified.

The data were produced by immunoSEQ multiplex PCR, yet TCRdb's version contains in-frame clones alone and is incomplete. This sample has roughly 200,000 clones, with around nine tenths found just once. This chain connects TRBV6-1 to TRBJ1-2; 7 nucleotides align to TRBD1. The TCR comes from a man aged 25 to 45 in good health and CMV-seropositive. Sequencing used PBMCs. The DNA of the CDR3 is TGTGCCAGCAGTGACGACAGGGTTACCTCCAACTATGGCTACACCTTC. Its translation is CASSDDRVTSNYGYTF.